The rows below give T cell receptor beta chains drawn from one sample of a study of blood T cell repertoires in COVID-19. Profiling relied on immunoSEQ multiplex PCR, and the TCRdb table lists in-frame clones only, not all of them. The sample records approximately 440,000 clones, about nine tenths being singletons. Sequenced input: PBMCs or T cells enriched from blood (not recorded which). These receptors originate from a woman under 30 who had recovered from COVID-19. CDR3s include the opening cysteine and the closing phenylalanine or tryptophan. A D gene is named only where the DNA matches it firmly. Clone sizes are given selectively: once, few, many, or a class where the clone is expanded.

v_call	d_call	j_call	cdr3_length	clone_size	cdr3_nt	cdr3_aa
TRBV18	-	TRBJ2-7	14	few	TGTGCCAGCTCACCAAGTCCAGGGGCCTACGAGCAGTACTTC	CASSPSPGAYEQYF
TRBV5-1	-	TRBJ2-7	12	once	TGCGCCAGCAGCTTGGATTGGCACGAGCAGTACTTC	CASSLDWHEQYF
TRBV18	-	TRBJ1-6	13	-	TGTGCCAGCGCGGGCGTACAGAATTCACCCCTCCACTTT	CASAGVQNSPLHF
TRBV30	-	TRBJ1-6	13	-	TGTGCCTGGAGTGCTCAGGGAGGATCACCCCTCCACTTT	CAWSAQGGSPLHF
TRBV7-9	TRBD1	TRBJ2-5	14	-	TGTGCCAGCAGCTTAGCGACAGGGAAAGAGACCCAGTACTTC	CASSLATGKETQYF
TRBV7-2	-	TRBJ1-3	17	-	TGTGCCAGCAGCTTAGTAGTATTGGGGAGGCCTGGAAACACCATATATTTT	CASSLVVLGRPGNTIYF
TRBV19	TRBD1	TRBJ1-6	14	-	TGTGCCAGTAGCGAACAGGGGGCGGATTTGCCCCTCCACTTT	CASSEQGADLPLHF
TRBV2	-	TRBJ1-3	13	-	TGTGCCAGCAGCGTTCTAGGAGGAAACACCATATATTTT	CASSVLGGNTIYF
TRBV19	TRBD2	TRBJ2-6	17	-	TGTGCCAGTATAGGTAGATGGGGGGGAACTGGGGCCAACGTCCTGACTTTC	CASIGRWGGTGANVLTF
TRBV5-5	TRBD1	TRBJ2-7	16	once	TGTGCCAGCAGCCCCCCCGGACAGGGCGCCTCCTACGAGCAGTACTTC	CASSPPGQGASYEQYF
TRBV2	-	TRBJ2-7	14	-	TGTGCCAGCAGTACATCCTCCAGCTCCTACGAGCAGTACTTC	CASSTSSSSYEQYF
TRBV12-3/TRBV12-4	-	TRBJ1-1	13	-	TGTGCCAGCAGTCCGGGACACCCCGTTGAAGCTTTCTTT	CASSPGHPVEAFF
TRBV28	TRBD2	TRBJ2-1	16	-	TGTGCCAGCAGTTCTCCCTGGGTGCGGGGGAGCAATGAGCAGTTCTTC	CASSSPWVRGSNEQFF
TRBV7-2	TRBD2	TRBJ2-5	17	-	TGTGCCAGCAGCTTTAGCGGTAGCGGGGGGTACCAAGAGACCCAGTACTTC	CASSFSGSGGYQETQYF
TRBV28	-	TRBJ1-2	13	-	TGTGCCAGCAGTTTTAGTGGAGCCTATGGCTACACCTTC	CASSFSGAYGYTF
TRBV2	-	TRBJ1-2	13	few	TGTGCCGGCACAGGAAGCTTGGATGAGGGCTACACCTTC	CAGTGSLDEGYTF